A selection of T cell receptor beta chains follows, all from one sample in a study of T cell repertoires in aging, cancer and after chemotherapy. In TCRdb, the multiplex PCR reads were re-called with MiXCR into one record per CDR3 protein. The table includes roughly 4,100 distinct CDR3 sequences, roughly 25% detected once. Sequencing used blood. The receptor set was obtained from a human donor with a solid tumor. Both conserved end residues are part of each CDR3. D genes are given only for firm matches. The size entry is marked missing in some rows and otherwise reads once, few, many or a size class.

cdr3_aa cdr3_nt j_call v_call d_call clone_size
CASSYIWETQYF TGTGCCAGCAGTTACATATGGGAGACCCAGTACTTC TRBJ2-5 TRBV6-5 . medium-sized
CASSPGQGAGTQYF TGTGCCAGCAGTCCTGGGCAGGGGGCCGGTACGCAGTATTTT TRBJ2-3 TRBV27 TRBD1 .
CASSLHAFSGANVLTF TGTGCCAGCAGCTTACACGCGTTCTCTGGGGCCAACGTCCTGACTTTC TRBJ2-6 TRBV7-9 . .
CASSKTAGTSYEQYF TGTGCCAGTAGTAAAACGGCAGGGACGAGCTACGAGCAGTACTTC TRBJ2-7 TRBV19 . medium-sized
CAWSPPGYQPQHF TGTGCCTGGAGTCCCCCGGGCTATCAGCCCCAGCATTTT TRBJ1-5 TRBV30 . medium-sized
CASSLRQFTDTQYF TGCGCCAGCAGCCTACGACAGTTCACAGATACGCAGTATTTT TRBJ2-3 TRBV5-1 . medium-sized
CASSLLTGDQPQHF TGTGCCAGCAGCCTGTTGACGGGCGATCAGCCCCAGCATTTT TRBJ1-5 TRBV5-8 . .
CASSITGGLYEQYF TGTGCCAGTAGTATAACAGGGGGCCTCTACGAGCAGTACTTC TRBJ2-7 TRBV19 TRBD1 few
CASSLPGQKLFF TGCGCCAGCAGCTTGCCTGGGCAAAAACTGTTTTTT TRBJ1-4 TRBV5-1 . few
CASSLGTGLGYGYTF TGCGCCAGCAGCTTAGGCACAGGGTTGGGCTATGGCTACACCTTC TRBJ1-2 TRBV5-1 . .
CASSLDPGPREQFF TGTGCCAGCAGCTTAGATCCCGGTCCCCGGGAGCAGTTCTTC TRBJ2-1 TRBV11-2 . few
CASSLTGATDTQYF TGTGCCAGCAGCTTGACAGGGGCGACAGATACGCAGTATTTT TRBJ2-3 TRBV5-6 TRBD1 medium-sized
CASSLPFTDTQYF TGTGCCAGCAGCTTGCCCTTTACAGATACGCAGTATTTT TRBJ2-3 TRBV5-8 . .
CASRPPTGYQETQYF TGTGCCAGCAGGCCACCGACGGGGTACCAAGAGACCCAGTACTTC TRBJ2-5 TRBV6-5 . medium-sized
CASSLDRTSLYEQYF TGTGCCAGCAGCTTGGACCGGACTAGTCTCTACGAGCAGTACTTC TRBJ2-7 TRBV5-4 TRBD2 medium-sized
CAISPQLNTEAFF TGTGCCATCAGTCCTCAGCTTAACACTGAAGCTTTCTTT TRBJ1-1 TRBV10-3 . few
CASSLGDLQNTIYF TGCGCCAGCAGCTTGGGGGACCTGCAAAACACCATATATTTT TRBJ1-3 TRBV5-1 . .
CASSLDQGTQYF TGTGCCAGCAGCCTAGACCAGGGTACGCAGTATTTT TRBJ2-3 TRBV7-2 . few
CSAPGLAGVNTQYF TGCAGCGCCCCGGGACTAGCGGGAGTGAATACGCAGTATTTT TRBJ2-3 TRBV29-1 TRBD2 .
CASSQDRTSGTYNEQFF TGCGCCAGCAGCCAAGACCGGACTAGCGGTACCTACAATGAGCAGTTCTTC TRBJ2-1 TRBV4-1 TRBD2 .
CASSVGGTGGHYGYTF TGTGCCAGCAGTGTGGGGGGGACAGGGGGGCACTATGGCTACACCTTC TRBJ1-2 TRBV6-4 TRBD1 medium-sized
CASGASGTDTQYF TGTGCCAGTGGGGCTAGCGGCACAGATACGCAGTATTTT TRBJ2-3 TRBV19 . medium-sized
CASSPFGRNTEAFF TGTGCCAGCTCACCTTTTGGCCGGAACACTGAAGCTTTCTTT TRBJ1-1 TRBV18 . few
CASRGGLAGGNEQFF TGTGCCAGCAGAGGGGGACTAGCGGGAGGTAATGAGCAGTTCTTC TRBJ2-1 TRBV6-5 TRBD2 medium-sized
CASSFSYNEQFF TGTGCCAGCAGCTTCTCCTACAATGAGCAGTTCTTC TRBJ2-1 TRBV7-9 . medium-sized
CASRVTSDQETQYF TGTGCCAGCAGAGTCACATCGGACCAAGAGACCCAGTACTTC TRBJ2-5 TRBV11-2 . few
CAWSVGAGVVYEQYF TGTGCCTGGAGTGTAGGGGCGGGAGTTGTCTACGAGCAGTACTTC TRBJ2-7 TRBV30 TRBD2 medium-sized
CASSPFLDRNSYEQYF TGTGCCAGCTCACCGTTCCTGGACAGAAACTCCTACGAGCAGTACTTC TRBJ2-7 TRBV18 . medium-sized
CASSRNTGGDEKLFF TGCGCCAGCAGCCGTAATACAGGGGGTGATGAAAAACTGTTTTTT TRBJ1-4 TRBV5-1 TRBD1 .
CASSLIGRNDEQYF TGTGCCAGCAGCTTAATCGGGAGAAATGACGAGCAGTACTTC TRBJ2-7 TRBV7-6 . .
CASSLGSDTQYF TGCGCCAGCAGCTTGGGATCAGATACGCAGTATTTT TRBJ2-3 TRBV5-1 . .
CATSRGGVGSYNEQFF TGTGCCACCAGCAGAGGCGGCGTCGGCTCCTACAATGAGCAGTTCTTC TRBJ2-1 TRBV15 . medium-sized
CASSPRTSGRATIYNEQFF TGTGCCAGCAGTCCCCGGACTAGCGGGAGGGCCACGATCTACAATGAGCAGTTCTTC TRBJ2-1 TRBV12-3/TRBV12-4 TRBD2 few
CASSQDQEGQGQYF TGTGCCAGCAGCCAAGATCAGGAGGGACAAGGGCAGTACTTC TRBJ2-7 TRBV14 . few
CASRRVSEKLFF TGTGCCAGCAGGAGGGTTAGTGAAAAACTGTTTTTT TRBJ1-4 TRBV6-1 . .
CASSPLTGVTEAFF TGTGCCAGCTCACCACTCACGGGGGTCACTGAAGCTTTCTTT TRBJ1-1 TRBV18 . medium-sized
CASRDGLSYEQYF TGTGCCAGCAGGGACGGGCTCTCCTACGAGCAGTACTTC TRBJ2-7 TRBV7-9 . .
CASSLVRGRVGELFF TGTGCCAGCAGCTTGGTCAGGGGAAGGGTCGGGGAGCTGTTTTTT TRBJ2-2 TRBV7-2 . few
CATSEVSGGYQETQYF TGTGCCACCAGTGAGGTTAGCGGTGGGTACCAAGAGACCCAGTACTTC TRBJ2-5 TRBV24-1 . few
CASSLGASGYNEQFF TGCGCCAGCAGCTTGGGTGCTAGCGGGTACAATGAGCAGTTCTTC TRBJ2-1 TRBV5-1 TRBD2 few
CASIGVGAENYGYTF TGTGCCAGCATAGGGGTTGGAGCGGAGAACTATGGCTACACCTTC TRBJ1-2 TRBV6-5 . medium-sized
CATSSRTGAGNTIYF TGTGCCACCAGCTCTCGGACAGGGGCTGGAAACACCATATATTTT TRBJ1-3 TRBV15 TRBD1 .
CASSPHLLLGSGTGELFF TGTGCCAGTAGTCCACACCTCTTATTAGGCTCGGGCACCGGGGAGCTGTTTTTT TRBJ2-2 TRBV19 . large
CAISEGPGAEAFF TGTGCCATCAGTGAGGGGCCCGGTGCTGAAGCTTTCTTT TRBJ1-1 TRBV10-3 . few
CSARRVGTTNTGELFF TGCAGTGCTAGGAGGGTCGGGACCACGAACACCGGGGAGCTGTTTTTT TRBJ2-2 TRBV20-1 . few
CASSGGGLNEQFF TGTGCCAGCAGCGGCGGTGGTTTGAATGAGCAGTTCTTC TRBJ2-1 TRBV5-5 . medium-sized
CASSDSTGPDTQYF TGTGCCAGCAGTGACTCGACAGGCCCAGATACGCAGTATTTT TRBJ2-3 TRBV6-4 . medium-sized
CASSLEGQNTEAFF TGCGCCAGCAGCTTGGAGGGACAGAACACTGAAGCTTTCTTT TRBJ1-1 TRBV5-1 . .
CASSMGDNYEQYF TGTGCCAGTAGTATGGGGGACAACTACGAGCAGTACTTC TRBJ2-7 TRBV19 . medium-sized
CASRIQGAGDTQYF TGTGCCAGCAGAATACAGGGGGCAGGAGATACGCAGTATTTT TRBJ2-3 TRBV27 TRBD1 large
CASSRRGVADSYEQYF TGCGCCAGCAGTAGGAGGGGGGTAGCGGATTCCTACGAGCAGTACTTC TRBJ2-7 TRBV10-2 . .
CASSLEGKNQPQHF TGTGCCAGCAGTTTAGAGGGGAAAAATCAGCCCCAGCATTTT TRBJ1-5 TRBV12-3/TRBV12-4 . medium-sized
CATSGRQGSSYEQYF TGTGCCACCAGCGGAAGACAGGGGAGCTCCTACGAGCAGTACTTC TRBJ2-7 TRBV15 TRBD1 medium-sized
CASSDRTSVSYEQYF TGCGCCAGCAGCGACCGGACCAGTGTGTCCTACGAGCAGTACTTC TRBJ2-7 TRBV5-1 . .
CASSLALRQGYGYTF TGTGCCAGCAGTTTAGCTTTGAGACAGGGATATGGCTACACCTTC TRBJ1-2 TRBV12-3/TRBV12-4 TRBD1 medium-sized
CSAALGQTEQYF TGCAGTGCTGCCCTCGGACAGACCGAGCAGTACTTC TRBJ2-7 TRBV20-1 . .
CSARGPNYGYTF TGCAGTGCCCGCGGACCGAACTATGGCTACACCTTC TRBJ1-2 TRBV20-1 . .
CAQMGGRSGWYTDTQYF TGTGCCCAGATGGGCGGGAGAAGTGGGTGGTACACAGATACGCAGTATTTT TRBJ2-3 TRBV13 TRBD2 medium-sized